Below are 27 T cell receptor beta chains sequenced from a single sample in a study of blood T cell repertoires in COVID-19. The assay was immunoSEQ multiplex PCR, and TCRdb's table has in-frame clones only and misses some. The profile covers 110,000 to 150,000 clones, with 75% to 90% appearing a single time and about 40% taken by the ten largest. Sequenced: peripheral blood. The source of these receptors is a human donor in a cohort sampled during active COVID-19.

V and J are TRBV4-2 and TRBJ1-3; D ambiguous. Trimming took 4 bases from V and 4 from J, leaving 8 bases between them. The CDR3 length is 13 residues. The V gene's germline CDR1 is LGHNA and CDR2 YNFKEQ. The CDR3, as DNA: TGTGCCAGCAGCCTACCGGGGGGAAACACCATATATTTT. As protein: CASSLPGGNTIYF.

This clone has a handful of counts. This chain links TRBV29-1 with TRBJ2-2; 8 bases align to TRBD2. The CDR3 runs 14 residues. Trimming at V came to 7 bases and at J to 5 bases, leaving 9 bases not matched to a gene. Germline V gives CDR1 SQVTM, CDR2 ANQGSEA. The CDR3 region is CSGRAGDGTGELFF. The CDR3, as DNA: TGCAGCGGGCGAGCGGGAGATGGGACCGGGGAGCTGTTTTTT.

The chain joins TRBV12-3 or TRBV12-4 to TRBJ1-2, with no clear D. The CDR3 is 11 amino acids. V was cut by 6 bases and J by 5 bases, with 7 bases left in between. The CDR3: CASRPTYGYTF. The DNA of the CDR3 is TGTGCCAGCAGACCAACTTATGGCTACACCTTC.

This chain connects TRBV18 to TRBJ2-3; D perhaps matches TRBD2 (6 bases). V lost 6 bases and J 4 bases, leaving 11 bases between the germline ends. CDR3 length equals 13 residues. Germline V CDR1 and CDR2: KGHSH, LQKENI. CDR3 in DNA: TGTGCCAGCTCCCCGGAGGGAGCAGATACGCAGTATTTT. It encodes CASSPEGADTQYF. Filled out from reference TRBV18 and TRBJ2-3, the complete variable domain reads NAGVMQNPRHLVRRRGQEARLRCSPMKGHSHVYWYRQLPEEGLKFMVYLQKENIIDESGMPKERFSAEFPKEGPSILRIQQVVRGDSAAYFCASSPEGADTQYFGPGTRLTVL.

The DNA for the CDR3 is TGTGCCAGTAGGGCAGGGACTAGCGGAGATACGCAGTATTTT. It codes for CASRAGTSGDTQYF. V usage is TRBV19 and J usage is TRBJ2-3, with TRBD2 matching 11 bases. This CDR3 contains 14 residues. V gave up 6 bases and J gave up 5 bases; unmatched junction bases: 4. Germline CDR1 LNHDA, CDR2 SQIVND (reference sequence).

This clone came up once. The chain links TRBV9 to TRBJ2-1, with D unclear. CDR1 is SGDLS and CDR2 is YYNGEE in the germline V gene. V was pared by 0 bases and J by 4 bases, with 8 bases between. The CDR3 is made up of 14 amino acids. The CDR3 region has the DNA TGTGCCAGCAGCGTAGACGGAGAGTACAATGAGCAGTTCTTC. This gives the protein CASSVDGEYNEQFF.

This clone has a single count. The chain carries TRBV14 and TRBJ1-1, with TRBD1 identical over 8 bases. The J segment lost 1 base and the V segment lost 3 bases, leaving 4 bases of the junction unmatched. Per the germline V gene, CDR1 is SGHDN and CDR2 is FVKESK. This CDR3 region has 15 residues. This CDR3 reads CASSQLTGANTEAFF. In DNA, the CDR3 is TGTGCCAGCAGCCAGTTGACAGGGGCGAACACTGAAGCTTTCTTT.

The CDR3 loop is CASSFGASGNYEQFF. For the CDR3, the DNA is TGTGCCAGCAGCTTTGGGGCTAGCGGGAACTATGAGCAGTTCTTC. The rearrangement uses TRBV5-5 and TRBJ2-1, with 9 bases that match TRBD2. This CDR3 has 15 residues. V lost 2 bases and J lost 8; bases outside the gene matches: 8. The germline V gene encodes CDR1 SGHKS and CDR2 YYEKEE (reference sequence).

This chain joins TRBV9 and TRBJ2-1; 11 bases line up with TRBD2. The CDR3 totals 15 residues. V lost 4 bases, J lost 5 bases, and 5 bases stayed unmatched. Looked up from germline, CDR1 is SGDLS and CDR2 is YYNGEE. CDR3 sequence: CASSTIAGGDNEQFF. The CDR3, as DNA: TGTGCCAGCAGCACCATAGCGGGAGGGGACAATGAGCAGTTCTTC. Full variable domain (remainder filled in from reference TRBV9 and TRBJ2-1): DSGVTQTPKHLITATGQRVTLRCSPRSGDLSVYWYQQSLDQGLQFLIQYYNGEERAKGNILERFSAQQFPDLHSELNLSSLELGDSALYFCASSTIAGGDNEQFFGPGTRLTVL.

This clone has a single count. This chain connects TRBV11-3 to TRBJ2-6, with a tentative D call TRBD2 (6 bases). The CDR3 length is 16 residues. V was trimmed by 6 bases and J by 0 bases, leaving 12 bases between them. Germline V gene data show CDR1 as SGHNT and CDR2 as YENEEA. DNA of the CDR3: TGTGCCAGCAGGCGGGGCTTGAGCTCTGGGGCCAACGTCCTGACTTTC. Its protein product is CASRRGLSSGANVLTF.

This clone was detected only a few times. The rearrangement uses TRBV2 and TRBJ1-1; no firm D call. This CDR3 comprises 13 residues. Trimming took 8 bases from V and 4 from J, leaving 14 bases between them. CDR1 SNHLY and CDR2 FYNNEI come from the germline V gene. The CDR3 spells CASGYRTGTEAFF. CDR3 nucleotide sequence: TGTGCCAGCGGGTATAGAACGGGCACTGAAGCTTTCTTT.

The rearrangement links TRBV6-2 or TRBV6-3 to TRBJ1-2; D perhaps matches TRBD1 (5 bases). Germline V lookup: CDR1 MNHEY, CDR2 SVGEGT. Trimming shortened V by 6 bases and J by 4 bases, and 9 bases separated the two germline ends. The CDR3 has 12 residues. The CDR3 loop is CASSPGSYGYTF. DNA for the CDR3: TGTGCCAGCAGCCCAGGGAGCTATGGCTACACCTTC.

The J gene is TRBJ2-3, the V gene TRBV2; D uncertain. This CDR3 contains 11 residues. Germline V gene data show CDR1 as SNHLY and CDR2 as FYNNEI. Trimming left V 6 bases short and J 4 bases short, with 5 bases between. The CDR3 bases are TGTGCCAGCAGACGAGCAGATACGCAGTATTTT. Translation: CASRRADTQYF.

This chain connects TRBV3-1 (or the pseudogene TRBV3-2) to TRBJ1-5; TRBD1 might be the D (5 bases). The CDR3 totals 20 residues. The germline V gene has CDR1 LGHDT and CDR2 YNNKEL (reference sequence). Trimming stripped 0 bases from V and 0 bases from J, with 21 bases between. The CDR3 bases are TGTGCCAGCAGCCAAGATCGGGGGGGAACAGAACCTTATAGCAATCAGCCCCAGCATTTT. Protein: CASSQDRGGTEPYSNQPQHF.

The table lists this clone with a count of one. The chain employs TRBV11-2 and TRBJ2-7, with D unclear. The germline V gene has CDR1 SGHAT and CDR2 FQNNGV. V lost 5 bases and J lost 0, with 5 bases in between. This CDR3 has 12 residues. This CDR3 reads CASSQNSYEQYV. The CDR3 DNA reads as TGTGCCAGCAGCCAGAACTCCTACGAGCAGTACGTC.

The V call is TRBV2, the J call TRBJ2-1; D is undetermined. Looked up from germline, CDR1 is SNHLY and CDR2 is FYNNEI. The CDR3 is made up of 14 amino acids. V lost 7 bases, J lost 0 bases, and 10 bases lay in between. The CDR3 bases are TGTGCCAGCATTGGCAGGCACTCCTACAATGAGCAGTTCTTC. It translates to CASIGRHSYNEQFF. The full variable domain, with the rest looked up from reference TRBV2 and TRBJ2-1, is EPEVTQTPSHQVTQMGQEVILRCVPISNHLYFYWYRQILGQKVEFLVSFYNNEISEKSEIFDDQFSVERPDGSNFTLKIRSTKLEDSAMYFCASIGRHSYNEQFFGPGTRLTVL.

Here the CDR3 DNA reads TGTGCCATCAGTGCACTCGCTCACCAAGAGACCCAGTACTTC. As protein: CAISALAHQETQYF. The chain joins TRBV10-3 to TRBJ2-5, with D unresolved. The CDR3 is 14 amino acids. The germline CDR1 and CDR2 sequences are ENHRY and SYGVKD. The V and J ends lost 4 bases and 0 bases respectively, with 9 bases between them.

V and J are TRBV9 and TRBJ1-2; 7 nucleotides match TRBD1. Trimming removed 0 bases from V and 4 bases from J; junction bases left unmatched: 18. The CDR3 consists of 19 residues. Per germline, CDR1 SGDLS and CDR2 YYNGEE. CDR3 protein: CASSVDPQNPRGYGYGYTF. In DNA, the CDR3 is TGTGCCAGCAGCGTAGACCCCCAAAACCCCAGGGGGTATGGCTATGGCTACACCTTC.

The chain recombines TRBV3-1 (or the pseudogene TRBV3-2) with TRBJ1-1; no definite D call. V lost 1 base, J lost 11 bases, and 14 bases lay in between. This CDR3 has 13 residues. Germline CDR1 LGHDT, CDR2 YNNKEL (reference sequence). The CDR3 region is CASSQGLNRLAFF. Written as DNA, the CDR3 is TGTGCCAGCAGCCAAGGGCTTAACAGATTGGCTTTCTTT.

Only one count was recorded for this clone. The chain couples TRBV28 to TRBJ1-6, with D hard to call. This CDR3 region has 16 residues. The V end was cut by 7 bases, the J end by 0 bases, with 13 bases between. Germline V gene lookup returns CDR1 MDHEN and CDR2 SYDVKM. As DNA, the CDR3 is TGTGCCAGCACGTCCGGGTTAATCTCCTATAATTCACCCCTCCACTTT. It specifies CASTSGLISYNSPLHF.

The J gene is TRBJ1-2, the V gene TRBV7-9, with 8 bases aligning to TRBD1. This CDR3 spans 16 amino acids. J lost 3 bases, V lost 5 bases, and 11 bases had no gene match. Germline V CDR1 and CDR2: SEHNR, FQNEAQ (reference sequence). The CDR3, as DNA: TGTGCCAGCAGCACCCCCCCAGGGGGCGCCGACTATGGCTACACCTTC. Translated: CASSTPPGGADYGYTF.

The chain combines TRBV14 with TRBJ2-5; tentatively, D is TRBD2 (7 bases). This CDR3 has 15 residues. Trimming pared 0 bases from V and 4 bases from J, leaving 12 bases between. Germline V gene sequence: CDR1 SGHDN, CDR2 FVKESK. CDR3 region: CASSQEGGARETQYF. CDR3 nucleotides: TGTGCCAGCAGCCAAGAAGGGGGGGCCCGAGAGACCCAGTACTTC.

The chain joins TRBV19 to TRBJ2-3; D is unresolved. Germline CDR1 reads LNHDA; CDR2 reads SQIVND (reference sequence). The CDR3 length is 12 residues. V shed 6 bases and J shed 2 bases, with 6 bases lying between them. CDR3 nucleotides: TGTGCCAGTAGCGGTTACACAGATACGCAGTATTTT. It encodes CASSGYTDTQYF.

CDR3 DNA: TGTGCCAGCAGCTTAGATCCAGGGAACCAAGAGACCCAGTACTTC. This sequence encodes CASSLDPGNQETQYF. This chain uses TRBV11-3 with TRBJ2-5; tentative D call: TRBD1 (5 bases). Trimming took 0 bases from V and 0 from J, leaving 8 bases between them. The germline V gene encodes CDR1 SGHNT and CDR2 YENEEA. This CDR3 spans 15 amino acids.

This CDR3 reads CASSVEGRGIDTQYF. The DNA for the CDR3 is TGTGCCAGCAGCGTAGAGGGCAGGGGGATCGATACGCAGTATTTT. The chain recombines TRBV9 with TRBJ2-3; 7 bases match TRBD1. The length of the CDR3 is 15 residues. Germline CDR1 reads SGDLS; CDR2 reads YYNGEE. V was pared by 0 bases and J by 6 bases, with 7 bases of the junction left unmatched.

The rearrangement links TRBV29-1 to TRBJ1-1, with D hard to call. V was clipped by 0 bases and J by 1 base, with 9 bases between them. Germline V gene sequence: CDR1 SQVTM, CDR2 ANQGSEA. The CDR3 has 14 amino acids. The CDR3 loop is CSVEDITPNTEAFF. DNA for the CDR3: TGCAGCGTTGAAGACATTACACCGAACACTGAAGCTTTCTTT.

The rearrangement uses TRBV29-1 and TRBJ2-7, with 9 bases that match TRBD1. The J segment lost 7 bases and the V segment lost 4 bases, leaving 5 bases of the junction unmatched. Germline CDR1 is SQVTM and CDR2 is ANQGSEA. CDR3 length: 12 amino acids. CDR3: CSVGQGGGEQYF. Written as DNA, the CDR3 is TGCAGCGTTGGACAGGGGGGAGGGGAGCAGTACTTC.